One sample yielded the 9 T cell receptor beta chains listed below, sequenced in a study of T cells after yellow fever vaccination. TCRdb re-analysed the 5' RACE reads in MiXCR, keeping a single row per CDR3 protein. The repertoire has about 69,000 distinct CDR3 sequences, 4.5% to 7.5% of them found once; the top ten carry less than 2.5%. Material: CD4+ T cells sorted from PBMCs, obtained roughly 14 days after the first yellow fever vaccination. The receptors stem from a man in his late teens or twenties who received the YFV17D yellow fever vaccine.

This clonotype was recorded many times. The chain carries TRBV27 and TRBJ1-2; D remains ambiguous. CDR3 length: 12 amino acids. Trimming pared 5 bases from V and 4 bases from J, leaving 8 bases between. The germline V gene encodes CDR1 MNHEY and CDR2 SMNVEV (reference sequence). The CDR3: CASSGIGYGYTF. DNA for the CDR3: TGTGCCAGCAGTGGTATAGGCTATGGCTACACCTTC.

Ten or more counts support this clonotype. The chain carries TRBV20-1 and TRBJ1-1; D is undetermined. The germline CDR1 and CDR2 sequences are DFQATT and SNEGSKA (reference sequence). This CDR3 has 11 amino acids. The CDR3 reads CSAFLDTEAFF. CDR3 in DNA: TGCAGCGCCTTCCTCGACACTGAAGCTTTCTTT.

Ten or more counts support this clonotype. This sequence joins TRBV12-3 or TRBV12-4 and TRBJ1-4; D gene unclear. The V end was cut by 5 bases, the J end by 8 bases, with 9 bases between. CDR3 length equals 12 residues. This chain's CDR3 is CASSNRGEKLFF. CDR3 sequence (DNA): TGTGCCAGCAGTAACCGCGGGGAAAAACTGTTTTTT.

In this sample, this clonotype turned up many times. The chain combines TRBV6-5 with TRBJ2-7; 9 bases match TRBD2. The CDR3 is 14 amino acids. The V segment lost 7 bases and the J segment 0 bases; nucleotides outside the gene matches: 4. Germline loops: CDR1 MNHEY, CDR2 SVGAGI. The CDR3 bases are TGTGCCAGCACTAGCGGGGTAAACTCCTACGAGCAGTACTTC. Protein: CASTSGVNSYEQYF.

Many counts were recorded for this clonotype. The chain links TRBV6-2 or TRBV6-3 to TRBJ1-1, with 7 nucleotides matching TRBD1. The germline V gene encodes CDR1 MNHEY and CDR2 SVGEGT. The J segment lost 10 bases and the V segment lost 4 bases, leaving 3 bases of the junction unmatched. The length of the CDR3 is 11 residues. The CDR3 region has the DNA TGTGCCAGCAGTTCGAACAGGGGAGCTTTCTTT. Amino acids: CASSSNRGAFF.

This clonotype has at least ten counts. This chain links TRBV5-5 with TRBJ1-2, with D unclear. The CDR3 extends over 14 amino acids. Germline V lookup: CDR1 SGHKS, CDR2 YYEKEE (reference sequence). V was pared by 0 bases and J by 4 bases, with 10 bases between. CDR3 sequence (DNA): TGTGCCAGCAGCTTGGACAGTTCGGCCTATGGCTACACCTTC. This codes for CASSLDSSAYGYTF.

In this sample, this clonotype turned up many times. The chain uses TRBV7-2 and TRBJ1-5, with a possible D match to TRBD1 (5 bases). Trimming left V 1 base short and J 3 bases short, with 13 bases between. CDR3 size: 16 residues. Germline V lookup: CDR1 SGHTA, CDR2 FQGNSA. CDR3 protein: CASSLVGGNTNQPQHF. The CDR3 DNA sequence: TGTGCCAGCAGCTTAGTTGGGGGAAACACCAATCAGCCCCAGCATTTT. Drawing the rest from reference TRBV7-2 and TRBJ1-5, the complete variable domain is GAGVSQSPSNKVTEKGKDVELRCDPISGHTALYWYRQSLGQGLEFLIYFQGNSAPDKSGLPSDRFSAERTGGSVSTLTIQRTQQEDSAVYLCASSLVGGNTNQPQHFGDGTRLSIL.

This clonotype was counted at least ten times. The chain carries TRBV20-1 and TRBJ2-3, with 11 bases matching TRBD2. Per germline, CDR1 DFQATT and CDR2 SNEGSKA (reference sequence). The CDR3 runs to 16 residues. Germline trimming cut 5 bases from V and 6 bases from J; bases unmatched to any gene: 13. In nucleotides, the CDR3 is TGCAGTGCTCCCCAACTAGCGGGGGCGTACGGGGATACGCAGTATTTT. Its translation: CSAPQLAGAYGDTQYF.

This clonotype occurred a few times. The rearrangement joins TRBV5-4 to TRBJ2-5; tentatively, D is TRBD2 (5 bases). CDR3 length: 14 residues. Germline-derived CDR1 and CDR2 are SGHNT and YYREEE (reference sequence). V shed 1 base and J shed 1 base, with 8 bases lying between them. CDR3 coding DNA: TGTGCCAGCAGCTTGAGAGGGCCCCAAGAGACCCAGTACTTC. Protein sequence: CASSLRGPQETQYF.